This T cell receptor beta chain was recorded in a study of blood T cell repertoires in COVID-19 (TCRdb year 2020). As for the study more broadly: Samples from collaborators originated in the United States, Italy and Spain and spanned both the acute and convalescent phases of COVID-19. The prospective study material was composed of cDNA or gDNA derived from T cells, B-cell-depleted T cells, or PBMCs. Deeply sampled blood TCRbeta repertoires from subjects exposed to, actively infected with, or recovered from COVID-19 were included in the dataset. The repertoires were released in a freely available public database intended as a resource for research on the immune response to SARS-CoV-2. Samples were obtained from the ongoing ImmuneRACE study (first 160 participants) and from over 1,000 subjects provided by 6 global collaborators. Sample metadata almost always included a de-identified subject ID, COVID-19 status, age in years and sex. Where available, HLA class I and class II types were obtained from metadata supplied by the sample provider rather than from assay-based typing. Summary of the overall study and its limitations: The amount of clinical and demographic metadata varied by source and participant and was provided uncurated.

Whole blood was collected in K2EDTA tubes by collaborating institutions according to the institutions' own protocols. Collaborator samples were shipped for TCRbeta analysis as frozen whole blood, isolated PBMCs, or DNA extracted from either sample type. TCRbeta CDR3 regions were amplified from genomic DNA using the immunoSEQ Assay, a bias-controlled multiplex PCR. As for how the authors treated the data: The number of nucleated cells in each sample was estimated by amplification of reference gene primers within the assay. To quantify the absolute abundance of each unique TCRbeta CDR3 rearrangement, sequence reads were collapsed and filtered. For each sample, productive Simpson clonality was calculated as the square root of Simpson's diversity index across productive rearrangements. As stored in TCRdb, this immuneACCESS dataset retains in-frame rearrangements with V and J assigned. A fraction of the clones does not appear; measured against another copy, unresolved V genes explain less than half of the discrepancy, and the remainder lacks a known reason. V, J and clone size derive from that table, while D and trimming were established from the DNA sequence. The sample profile shows approximately 81,000 clones; about 91% of them were found once. The ten biggest clones cover around 10% of the sample.

As for this clone: What antigen it recognizes has not been identified. Base qualities were left out, and no much larger clone turns up one base away.

The germline ends are 11 bases apart after V is trimmed by 0 bases and J by 8 bases. Its CDR3 holds 14 amino acids, cysteine through phenylalanine. Of the read, only the CDR3 DNA is kept; its 42 bases are in frame from base 1. Sequences SGHNT (CDR1) and YYREEE (CDR2) are obtained from the germline V gene (reference sequence). The chain is encoded by TRBV5-4 joined to TRBJ1-4; the D gene assignment is ambiguous. The sample was peripheral blood. The sequence came from a man in his 70s with active or convalescent COVID-19. The DNA sequence reads TGTGCCAGCAGCTTGGCGTCGCGGGCGGAAAAACTGTTTTTT. Its translation reads: CASSLASRAEKLFF.